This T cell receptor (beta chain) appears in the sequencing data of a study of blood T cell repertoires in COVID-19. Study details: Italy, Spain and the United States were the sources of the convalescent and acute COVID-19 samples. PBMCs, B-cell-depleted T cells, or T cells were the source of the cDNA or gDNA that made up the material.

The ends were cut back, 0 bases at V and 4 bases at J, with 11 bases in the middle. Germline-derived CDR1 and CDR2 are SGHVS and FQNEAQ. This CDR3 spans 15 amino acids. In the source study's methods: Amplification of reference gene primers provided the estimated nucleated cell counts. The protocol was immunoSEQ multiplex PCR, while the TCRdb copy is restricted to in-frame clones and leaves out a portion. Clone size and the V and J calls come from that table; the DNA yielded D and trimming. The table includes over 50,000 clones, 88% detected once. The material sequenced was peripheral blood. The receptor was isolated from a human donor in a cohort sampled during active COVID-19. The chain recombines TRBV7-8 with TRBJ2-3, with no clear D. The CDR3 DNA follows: TGTGCCAGCAGCTTAGCAGCCTTCCACGCAGATACGCAGTATTTT. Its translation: CASSLAAFHADTQYF.